Shown below are 30 T cell receptor beta chains from a single sample sequenced in a study of cytomegalovirus exposure and HLA in healthy donors. The PCR employed 60 Vbeta primers together with 13 Jbeta primers. Produced via immunoSEQ multiplex PCR; TCRdb's table is partial and in-frame only. The sample includes around 91,000 clones, approximately 78% of them seen just once. What was sequenced was PBMCs. The receptors originated from a male donor in good health and CMV-seropositive.

This chain joins TRBV27 and TRBJ2-5, with 8 bases matching TRBD1. CDR1 MNHEY and CDR2 SMNVEV come from the germline V gene (reference sequence). V was clipped by 3 bases and J by 2 bases; unmatched bases: 8. CDR3 length equals 16 residues. Written as DNA, the CDR3 is TGTGCCAGCAGTTTTTCCACAGGGGGAGTTCAAGAGACCCAGTACTTC. It yields the protein CASSFSTGGVQETQYF.

This clone was observed a few times. V gene TRBV5-4 combines with J gene TRBJ1-3; no reliable D call. The V gene lost 0 bases and the J gene lost 0 bases, with 7 bases spanning the gap. This CDR3 region has 15 residues. The germline V gene encodes CDR1 SGHNT and CDR2 YYREEE (reference sequence). CDR3 in DNA: TGTGCCAGCAGCTTGGCCCGGGACTCTGGAAACACCATATATTTT. Residues: CASSLARDSGNTIYF.

The chain couples TRBV7-9 to TRBJ2-7; TRBD1 agrees at 8 bases. With 3 bases clipped from V and 1 base from J, the junction kept 2 bases outside the gene matches. There are 14 residues in the CDR3. The germline V gene has CDR1 SEHNR and CDR2 FQNEAQ (reference sequence). The CDR3, as DNA: TGTGCCAGCAGCTTTACAGGGGGTTCCTACGAGCAGTACTTC. This sequence encodes CASSFTGGSYEQYF.

The chain uses TRBV13 and TRBJ2-4; TRBD1 agrees at 9 bases. Germline V gene data show CDR1 as PRHDT and CDR2 as FYEKMQ (reference sequence). The CDR3 is made up of 15 amino acids. V shed 6 bases, J shed 4 bases, and the junction held 7 bases outside the gene matches. The DNA of the CDR3 is TGTGCCAGCAGTTCCTGGACAGGGGCAAAAAACATTCAGTACTTC. Translating it yields CASSSWTGAKNIQYF.

The genes are TRBV10-3 and TRBJ2-1; 14 bases agree with TRBD2. The CDR3 is made up of 18 amino acids. V shed 3 bases, J shed 2 bases, and the junction held 6 bases outside the gene matches. Germline V gene lookup returns CDR1 ENHRY and CDR2 SYGVKD. The CDR3 is CAISDPGTSGGPYNEQFF. The CDR3 nucleotides are TGTGCCATCAGTGACCCCGGGACTAGCGGGGGACCCTACAATGAGCAGTTCTTC.

V usage is TRBV5-1 and J usage is TRBJ2-7, with TRBD1 matching 12 bases. The V and J ends lost 4 bases and 5 bases, in that order; junction bases with no gene match: 7. The germline V gene encodes CDR1 SGHRS and CDR2 YFSETQ. The CDR3 covers 15 residues. The CDR3 loop reads CASSRGQGAVDEQYF. The CDR3 DNA follows: TGCGCCAGCAGCAGGGGACAGGGGGCGGTGGACGAGCAGTACTTC. Combining the CDR3 with reference TRBV5-1 and TRBJ2-7 gives the whole variable domain KAGVTQTPRYLIKTRGQQVTLSCSPISGHRSVSWYQQTPGQGLQFLFEYFSETQRNKGNFPGRFSGRQFSNSRSEMNVSTLELGDSALYLCASSRGQGAVDEQYFGPGTRLTVT.

The CDR3 is CAWNYANYGYTF. Written as DNA, the CDR3 is TGTGCCTGGAACTATGCTAACTATGGCTACACCTTC. The chain uses TRBV30 and TRBJ1-2; D not certain. V lost 4 bases and J lost 0, with 6 bases in between. The germline gives CDR1 GTSNPN, CDR2 SVGIG (reference sequence). CDR3 length: 12 amino acids.

The chain has TRBV18 and TRBJ2-3, with 7 bases fitting TRBD2. Germline loops: CDR1 KGHSH, CDR2 LQKENI. The V and J ends lost 3 bases and 0 bases, in that order; junction bases with no gene match: 12. The CDR3 contains 18 residues. The DNA of the CDR3 is TGTGCCAGCTCACCGGTCCCGACTAGCAGAACTAGCACAGATACGCAGTATTTT. It yields the protein CASSPVPTSRTSTDTQYF.

V is TRBV30 and J is TRBJ1-3; 9 bases align to TRBD1. The J segment lost 0 bases and the V segment lost 2 bases, leaving 8 bases of the junction unmatched. CDR3 size: 17 residues. The germline CDR1 and CDR2 sequences are GTSNPN and SVGIG (reference sequence). The CDR3 sequence is CAWSFRGQGISGNTIYF. The CDR3 DNA follows: TGTGCCTGGAGTTTCCGGGGACAGGGTATCTCTGGAAACACCATATATTTT.

V usage is TRBV27 and J usage is TRBJ2-2; D possibly corresponds to TRBD1 (7 bases). The CDR3 is 14 amino acids. Trimming removed 3 bases at V and 5 bases at J, with 10 bases between. Germline assignment: CDR1 MNHEY and CDR2 SMNVEV (reference sequence). Here the CDR3 reads CASSFAGQTGELFF. The CDR3 DNA is TGTGCCAGCAGTTTCGCGGGACAGACCGGGGAGCTGTTTTTT.

The V call is TRBV28, the J call TRBJ2-7, with 9 bases that match TRBD2. Germline V CDR1 and CDR2: MDHEN, SYDVKM. CDR3 size: 14 residues. V was clipped by 10 bases and J by 5 bases; unmatched bases: 12. The CDR3 reads CATVTGTSTNEQYF. The CDR3 nucleotides are TGTGCCACTGTCACCGGGACTAGCACCAACGAGCAGTACTTC.

The chain joins TRBV28 to TRBJ2-7, with D possibly being TRBD1 (5 bases). Trimming removed 5 bases from V and 6 bases from J, with 14 bases in between. Germline CDR1 is MDHEN and CDR2 is SYDVKM. This CDR3 comprises 13 residues. The CDR3 spells CASSRAGSAEQYF. CDR3 bases: TGTGCCAGCAGTCGGGCAGGGTCGGCCGAGCAGTACTTC.

This sequence joins TRBV28 and TRBJ1-5; TRBD1 might be the D (5 bases). V was cut by 5 bases and J by 6 bases, with 17 bases left in between. CDR1 MDHEN and CDR2 SYDVKM come from the germline V gene. There are 15 residues in the CDR3. The CDR3 loop is CASSLGLLGGQPQHF. Written as DNA, the CDR3 is TGTGCCAGCAGTCTCGGACTACTGGGGGGTCAGCCCCAGCATTTT.

The chain recombines TRBV10-3 with TRBJ2-3, with TRBD2 identical over 7 bases. Germline V gene data show CDR1 as ENHRY and CDR2 as SYGVKD. J was trimmed by 0 bases and V by 0 bases; bases with no gene match: 6. The CDR3 contains 17 residues. The CDR3 spells CAISESASGPSTDTQYF. As DNA, the CDR3 is TGTGCCATCAGTGAGTCGGCTAGCGGCCCTAGCACAGATACGCAGTATTTT.

V usage is TRBV28 and J usage is TRBJ1-5; TRBD1 matches at 7 bases. From germline, CDR1 is MDHEN and CDR2 SYDVKM. The V and J ends lost 5 bases and 6 bases, in that order; junction bases with no gene match: 10. CDR3 size: 15 residues. CDR3: CASSKSPGGSQPQHF. For the CDR3, the DNA is TGTGCCAGCAGTAAGAGCCCAGGGGGGAGTCAGCCCCAGCATTTT.

This clone occurred once. J is TRBJ1-5 and V is TRBV6-1; D unresolved. Trimming left V 2 bases short and J 1 base short, with 12 bases between. Germline V lookup: CDR1 MNHNS, CDR2 SASEGT. The CDR3 totals 16 residues. This CDR3 reads CASSELVPPSNQPQHF. The CDR3, as DNA: TGTGCCAGCAGTGAATTAGTCCCTCCCAGCAATCAGCCCCAGCATTTT.

J is TRBJ2-3 and V is TRBV13, with D uncertain. Germline CDR1 reads PRHDT; CDR2 reads FYEKMQ (reference sequence). The CDR3 sequence is 15 residues long. Deletions cut 5 bases from V and 5 bases from J, with 17 bases between. CDR3 sequence reads: CASSPRFVGQDTQYF. The DNA for the CDR3 is TGTGCCAGCAGCCCCCGATTTGTGGGCCAAGATACGCAGTATTTT.

This clone was detected a few times. The V call is TRBV29-1, the J call TRBJ2-3, with 15 bases identical to TRBD2. The trim removed 6 bases at V and 4 bases at J, leaving 2 bases unmatched. CDR1 is SQVTM, CDR2 ANQGSEA, per germline. The length of the CDR3 is 14 residues. The CDR3 protein is CSVGLAGGSDTQYF. DNA for the CDR3: TGCAGCGTGGGACTAGCGGGAGGTTCAGATACGCAGTATTTT.

The gene calls are TRBV7-8 and TRBJ2-7; D is unresolved. The CDR3 spans 16 residues. The V gene lost 6 bases and the J gene lost 0 bases, with 18 bases spanning the gap. Germline V gives CDR1 SGHVS, CDR2 FQNEAQ. The chain's CDR3 is CASSKEPTVASYEQYF. The CDR3 DNA is TGTGCCAGCAGTAAAGAACCAACAGTCGCCTCCTACGAGCAGTACTTC.

V usage is TRBV7-2 and J usage is TRBJ1-2; D remains unclear. The CDR3 consists of 16 residues. Germline CDR1 and CDR2: SGHTA and FQGNSA. V was shortened by 0 bases and J by 3 bases, with 14 bases between the two germline ends. CDR3 nucleotide sequence: TGTGCCAGCAGCTTAGCGCACAACCCCTCCGACTATGGCTACACCTTC. It codes for CASSLAHNPSDYGYTF.

This chain uses TRBV6-5 with TRBJ1-4, with D unclear. V gave up 6 bases and J gave up 5 bases, with 16 bases separating them. This CDR3 is built from 15 residues. Germline assignment: CDR1 MNHEY and CDR2 SVGAGI. CDR3 DNA: TGTGCCAGCAGAAAGCCGGGGAGTCTCAATGAAAAACTGTTTTTT. Its translation: CASRKPGSLNEKLFF.

In this sample, this clone turned up a few times. The chain is built from TRBV6-1 and TRBJ1-2, with D possibly matching TRBD1 (6 bases). With 6 bases removed from V and 8 bases from J, the gap between germline ends came to 13 bases. The CDR3 length is 12 residues. From germline, CDR1 is MNHNS and CDR2 SASEGT. The CDR3: CASRDRGVGYTF. The CDR3 coding sequence is TGTGCCAGCAGGGACAGAGGGGTCGGCTACACCTTC.

The chain links TRBV7-9 to TRBJ1-2; 7 positions agree with TRBD1. Germline trimming cut 1 base from V and 4 bases from J; bases unmatched to any gene: 3. Germline CDR1 SEHNR, CDR2 FQNEAQ (reference sequence). The CDR3 totals 14 residues. The CDR3 loop reads CASSLGDRGYGYTF. The CDR3 nucleotides read TGTGCCAGCAGCTTAGGGGACAGAGGCTATGGCTACACCTTC.

This clone was observed a single time. The CDR3 loop reads CASSTQGIGEKLFF. CDR3 sequence (DNA): TGTGCCAGTAGTACACAGGGGATTGGTGAAAAACTGTTTTTT. The J gene is TRBJ1-4, the V gene TRBV19; TRBD1 agrees at 7 bases. The CDR3 loop spans 14 amino acids. Looked up from germline, CDR1 is LNHDA and CDR2 is SQIVND (reference sequence). V was pared by 4 bases and J by 7 bases, with 6 bases of the junction left unmatched.

This chain joins TRBV18 and TRBJ1-1, with D possibly being TRBD1 (6 bases). CDR1 and CDR2 (germline): KGHSH, LQKENI. V lost 5 bases and J 3 bases, leaving 10 bases between the germline ends. This CDR3 spans 13 amino acids. The chain's CDR3 is CASSNNRDTEAFF. DNA for the CDR3: TGTGCCAGCTCAAACAACAGGGACACTGAAGCTTTCTTT.

V usage is TRBV7-9 and J usage is TRBJ1-4; 7 bases map to TRBD1. Germline values: CDR1 SEHNR, CDR2 FQNEAQ (reference sequence). The CDR3 is made up of 13 amino acids. V dropped 5 bases and J dropped 15; count of bases not matched to a gene: 12. CDR3 nucleotides: TGTGCCAGCAGCGGACTTGACAGGGTATTGTTGTTTTTT. Its translation is CASSGLDRVLLFF.

The chain recombines TRBV19 with TRBJ1-2; no clear D. V was cut by 1 base and J by 2 bases, with 11 bases left in between. Germline CDR1 reads LNHDA; CDR2 reads SQIVND (reference sequence). CDR3 size: 15 residues. The CDR3 here is CASSIGTAINYGYTF. The CDR3, as DNA: TGTGCCAGTAGTATAGGAACAGCAATCAACTATGGCTACACCTTC.

The V gene is TRBV28, the J gene TRBJ1-5; a possible D gene is TRBD1 (5 bases). The CDR3 is made up of 17 amino acids. Germline CDR1 and CDR2: MDHEN and SYDVKM. Trimming left V 2 bases short and J 0 bases short, with 14 bases between. CDR3 in amino acids: CASSLRGLQNSNQPQHF. The CDR3 coding sequence is TGTGCCAGCAGTTTAAGGGGTTTGCAAAATAGCAATCAGCCCCAGCATTTT.

In DNA, the CDR3 is TGCGCCAGCAGCTTGGGGGGCCAGGGGGCTCGACACGAGCAGTACTTC. Protein: CASSLGGQGARHEQYF. The V and J genes are TRBV5-1 and TRBJ2-7; the match to TRBD1 covers 8 bases. The V gene's germline CDR1 is SGHRS and CDR2 YFSETQ. V shed 0 bases and J 5 bases; nucleotides not matched to a gene: 10. The CDR3 is 16 amino acids.

Only one count was recorded for this clone. The chain links TRBV10-3 to TRBJ2-2, with 8 bases that match TRBD1. V gave up 0 bases and J gave up 6 bases; unmatched junction bases: 6. Germline V CDR1 and CDR2: ENHRY, SYGVKD. The CDR3 loop spans 16 amino acids. CDR3 bases: TGTGCCATCAGTGAGTCCGGGACAGGTGCGGCCGGGGAGCTGTTTTTT. Its protein product is CAISESGTGAAGELFF.